These 22 T cell receptor beta chains came from one sample sequenced in a study of T cells after yellow fever vaccination (dated by TCRdb to the late 2010s). The intended sense of this specimen's treatment or condition label: live attenuated yellow fever vaccine strain. The library relied on 5' RACE. Sequencing took place on an Illumina HiSeq 2500. TCRdb trimmed the raw reads at Q25, called clones with MiXCR and kept productive beta chains. Each record represents a unique CDR3 protein, reported with the most common genes and DNA among its rows. This sample is represented by approximately 350,000 distinct CDR3 sequences; under 14% of them were singletons. The ten largest clones capture roughly 18% of the sample. The sequenced sample was PBMCs, obtained on the day of the first yellow fever vaccination. Source of these receptors: a man aged 18 to 29 who received the YFV17D yellow fever vaccine.

This sequence joins TRBV4-2 and TRBJ2-3, with 8 bases matching TRBD2. Germline V gene data show CDR1 as LGHNA and CDR2 as YNFKEQ. The ends lost 0 bases at V and 8 bases at J; junction bases unmatched: 4. This CDR3 is 14 amino acids long. The CDR3 DNA is TGTGCCAGCAGCCAAGAGCTTCGGGAGGGTACGCAGTATTTT. As protein: CASSQELREGTQYF.

The rearrangement joins TRBV5-1 to TRBJ2-1; no clear D gene. The CDR3 consists of 15 residues. Trimming took 2 bases from V and 0 from J, leaving 9 bases between them. Germline V CDR1 and CDR2: SGHRS, YFSETQ. CDR3 coding DNA: TGCGCCAGCAGCTTCGAAGGCAGCTCCTACAATGAGCAGTTCTTC. As protein: CASSFEGSSYNEQFF.

Only a few counts were recorded for this clonotype. DNA of the CDR3: TGTGCCAGCAGCTTTGATCCAGGACCCTATGGCTACACCTTC. Translated: CASSFDPGPYGYTF. The chain links TRBV5-8 to TRBJ1-2; D ambiguous. The V gene's germline CDR1 is SGHTS and CDR2 YDEGEE. The ends were cut back, 2 bases at V and 4 bases at J, with 12 bases in the middle. This CDR3 is 14 amino acids long.

This clonotype was detected only once. This chain connects TRBV6-5 to TRBJ2-3; no reliable D call. The CDR3 spans 15 residues. The ends were cut back, 2 bases at V and 2 bases at J, with 11 bases in the middle. Germline V gives CDR1 MNHEY, CDR2 SVGAGI. For the CDR3, the DNA is TGTGCCAGCAGTTACAAGTCCACCTTCACAGATACGCAGTATTTT. Protein sequence: CASSYKSTFTDTQYF.

This clonotype appeared a few times. The chain carries TRBV7-6 and TRBJ1-5; 7 positions match TRBD1. The CDR3 covers 16 residues. The ends lost 1 base at V and 3 bases at J; junction bases unmatched: 6. CDR1 is SGHVS, CDR2 FNYEAQ, per germline. The CDR3 nucleotides are TGTGCCAGCAGCTTAGAACAGGGGTTCTCCAATCAGCCCCAGCATTTT. Protein product: CASSLEQGFSNQPQHF.

The chain couples TRBV29-1 to TRBJ1-1; TRBD1 matches at 8 bases. Germline CDR1 SQVTM, CDR2 ANQGSEA. The CDR3 is 14 amino acids. The V gene end was trimmed by 3 bases and the J gene end by 5 bases; junction bases not matched to a gene: 8. CDR3 DNA: TGCAGCGTTGATCCGACAGGGGCTACGACTGAAGCTTTCTTT. Translating gives CSVDPTGATTEAFF.

Only a few counts were recorded for this clonotype. This chain joins TRBV29-1 and TRBJ1-1, with no clear D. Trimming stripped 7 bases from V and 1 base from J, with 16 bases between. CDR3 length: 14 amino acids. CDR1 is SQVTM, CDR2 ANQGSEA, per germline. CDR3 loop: CSALQGGPNTEAFF. The CDR3 nucleotides read TGCAGCGCTCTCCAAGGTGGACCGAACACTGAAGCTTTCTTT.

This clonotype was seen a few times. V usage is TRBV28 and J usage is TRBJ2-3; 9 bases are a match to TRBD1. CDR1 is MDHEN and CDR2 is SYDVKM in the germline V gene. The CDR3 sequence is 18 residues long. The ends lost 5 bases at V and 0 bases at J; junction bases unmatched: 12. The CDR3: CASSTWDRASYSTDTQYF. Written as DNA, the CDR3 is TGTGCCAGCAGTACTTGGGACAGGGCTAGCTATAGCACAGATACGCAGTATTTT. The complete variable domain, with remaining parts taken from reference TRBV28 and TRBJ2-3, reads DVKVTQSSRYLVKRTGEKVFLECVQDMDHENMFWYRQDPGLGLRLIYFSYDVKMKEKGDIPEGYSVSREKKERFSLILESASTNQTSMYLCASSTWDRASYSTDTQYFGPGTRLTVL.

A few counts support this clonotype. The chain uses TRBV10-2 and TRBJ2-5, with TRBD2 matching 9 bases. V gave up 5 bases and J gave up 2 bases; unmatched junction bases: 9. From germline, CDR1 is WSHSY and CDR2 SAAADI. This CDR3 contains 16 residues. The CDR3 bases are TGCGCCAGCAGTCAAATAGCGGGGGTGACGCAAGAGACCCAGTACTTC. Amino acid sequence: CASSQIAGVTQETQYF.

The table lists this clonotype with a few counts. The J gene is TRBJ1-5, the V gene TRBV4-1, with 8 bases matching TRBD1. The CDR3 is made up of 16 amino acids. Germline CDR1 is MGHRA and CDR2 is YSYEKL. V shed 1 base and J 6 bases; nucleotides not matched to a gene: 8. In DNA, the CDR3 is TGCGCCAGCAGCCAAGTAGGCCAGGGGGCTAGTCAGCCCCAGCATTTT. As protein: CASSQVGQGASQPQHF.

The rearrangement joins TRBV28 to TRBJ1-3; D gene uncertain. This CDR3 is 14 amino acids long. CDR1 and CDR2 (germline): MDHEN, SYDVKM. The V and J ends lost 10 bases and 0 bases respectively, with 13 bases between them. This CDR3 reads CATQDGSSGNTIYF. The CDR3 nucleotides are TGTGCCACTCAGGACGGGAGCTCTGGAAACACCATATATTTT.

In its sample, this clonotype was seen a few times. The chain uses TRBV5-1 and TRBJ2-5; 7 bases align to TRBD2. The CDR3 runs to 14 residues. V lost 2 bases, J lost 5 bases, and 6 bases stayed unmatched. Germline CDR1 is SGHRS and CDR2 is YFSETQ. CDR3: CASSFSGLWETQYF. Written as DNA, the CDR3 is TGCGCCAGCAGCTTTTCGGGACTATGGGAGACCCAGTACTTC. Drawing the rest from reference TRBV5-1 and TRBJ2-5, the complete variable domain is KAGVTQTPRYLIKTRGQQVTLSCSPISGHRSVSWYQQTPGQGLQFLFEYFSETQRNKGNFPGRFSGRQFSNSRSEMNVSTLELGDSALYLCASSFSGLWETQYFGPGTRLLVL.

The chain combines TRBV4-3 with TRBJ1-2, with D tentatively TRBD1 (6 bases). The CDR3 runs 14 residues. The V end was cut by 0 bases, the J end by 5 bases, with 10 bases between. Germline-derived CDR1 and CDR2 are LGHNA and YSLEER. This CDR3 is CASSQDPGDYGYTF. The CDR3 nucleotides are TGCGCCAGCAGCCAAGACCCAGGGGATTATGGCTACACCTTC.

Written as DNA, the CDR3 is TGCGCCAGCAGCCCCTCGGGGGTCGGCGAGCAGTACTTC. Translation gives CASSPSGVGEQYF. The chain joins TRBV4-3 to TRBJ2-7; D may be TRBD2 (6 bases). The V and J ends lost 4 bases and 6 bases respectively, with 13 bases between them. The CDR3 spans 13 residues. The germline V gene encodes CDR1 LGHNA and CDR2 YSLEER.

This clonotype was observed a handful of times. The rearrangement links TRBV7-3 to TRBJ2-7, with 7 nucleotides matching TRBD2. This CDR3 spans 11 amino acids. V was clipped by 6 bases and J by 7 bases; unmatched bases: 3. The germline gives CDR1 SGHTA, CDR2 FQGTGA. The CDR3 loop reads CASRPGGEQYF. DNA of the CDR3: TGTGCCAGCAGACCGGGAGGTGAGCAGTACTTC. Together with reference TRBV7-3 and TRBJ2-7, the CDR3 gives the full variable domain: GAGVSQTPSNKVTEKGKYVELRCDPISGHTALYWYRQSLGQGPEFLIYFQGTGAADDSGLPNDRFFAVRPEGSVSTLKIQRTERGDSAVYLCASRPGGEQYFGPGTRLTVT.

V is TRBV4-3 and J is TRBJ2-2; TRBD2 might be the D (6 bases). CDR3 length equals 15 residues. The V end lost 3 bases, the J end lost 6 bases, and 14 bases lay between the germline ends. From germline, CDR1 is LGHNA and CDR2 YSLEER. The CDR3 DNA reads as TGCGCCAGCAGCCATGGGCAGCGGGTCGCCGGGGAGCTGTTTTTT. The encoded protein is CASSHGQRVAGELFF.

This clonotype was seen at least ten times. V and J are TRBV11-2 and TRBJ2-1; D may match TRBD1 or TRBD2 (6 bases each). The CDR3 length is 14 residues. The V gene lost 1 base and the J gene lost 6 bases, with 10 bases spanning the gap. CDR1 and CDR2 (germline): SGHAT, FQNNGV. CDR3 nucleotide sequence: TGTGCCAGCAGCTTAGGGGGGGCTTTCAATGAGCAGTTCTTC. It codes for CASSLGGAFNEQFF.

Ten or more counts support this clonotype. This sequence joins TRBV18 and TRBJ2-7; 7 bases line up with TRBD2. The CDR3 consists of 14 residues. J lost 2 bases, V lost 5 bases, and 6 bases had no gene match. Germline CDR1 is KGHSH and CDR2 is LQKENI. The CDR3 region is CASSSREGAYEQYF. As DNA, the CDR3 is TGTGCCAGCTCATCCAGGGAGGGAGCCTACGAGCAGTACTTC. Full variable domain (missing parts from reference TRBV18 and TRBJ2-7): NAGVMQNPRHLVRRRGQEARLRCSPMKGHSHVYWYRQLPEEGLKFMVYLQKENIIDESGMPKERFSAEFPKEGPSILRIQQVVRGDSAAYFCASSSREGAYEQYFGPGTRLTVT.

In this sample, this clonotype turned up many times. The chain has TRBV18 and TRBJ2-5, with TRBD1 matching over 11 bases. The germline gives CDR1 KGHSH, CDR2 LQKENI. There are 15 residues in the CDR3. After removal of 3 bases from V and 7 bases from J, the junction contained 7 bases not matched to a gene. The CDR3 is CASSPDRGPHGTQYF. CDR3 DNA sequence: TGTGCCAGCTCACCGGACAGGGGGCCGCATGGGACCCAGTACTTC. Combining the CDR3 with reference TRBV18 and TRBJ2-5 gives the whole variable domain NAGVMQNPRHLVRRRGQEARLRCSPMKGHSHVYWYRQLPEEGLKFMVYLQKENIIDESGMPKERFSAEFPKEGPSILRIQQVVRGDSAAYFCASSPDRGPHGTQYFGPGTRLLVL.

The J gene is TRBJ2-3, the V gene TRBV5-1; D gene ambiguous. This CDR3 contains 16 residues. Per the germline V gene, CDR1 is SGHRS and CDR2 is YFSETQ. The ends were cut back, 6 bases at V and 1 base at J, with 18 bases in the middle. In DNA, the CDR3 is TGCGCCAGCACCACGACCGGCCCGAAAGGCACAGATACGCAGTATTTT. Translating gives CASTTTGPKGTDTQYF.

This clonotype has just a few counts. The chain has TRBV5-1 and TRBJ1-3, with D maybe TRBD1 (5 bases). V lost 4 bases to trimming and J lost 3 bases, with 11 bases between them. Germline loops: CDR1 SGHRS, CDR2 YFSETQ. This CDR3 is 14 amino acids long. CDR3 in amino acids: CASSPGVGGNTIYF. For the CDR3, the DNA is TGCGCCAGCAGCCCGGGGGTAGGTGGAAACACCATATATTTT.

In this sample, this clonotype turned up a few times. The chain carries TRBV12-3 or TRBV12-4 and TRBJ1-1, with D uncertain. V was shortened by 10 bases and J by 3 bases, with 12 bases between the two germline ends. The CDR3 contains 12 residues. The CDR3 region is CATREKDTEAFF. In DNA, the CDR3 is TGTGCCACCCGAGAGAAGGACACTGAAGCTTTCTTT.